A single sample gave rise to the 22 T cell receptor beta chains below, sequenced in a study of T cell responses to AZD1222 COVID-19 vaccine. Here immunoSEQ multiplex PCR was the method, and the copy in TCRdb shows in-frame clones only, minus some. The data hold under 150,000 clones, with about 85% observed a single time. The sample here was peripheral blood, taken on day 0 of AZD1222 vaccination. These receptors were collected from an adult in good health.

V usage is TRBV5-1 and J usage is TRBJ1-1; D gene unclear. Germline assignment: CDR1 SGHRS and CDR2 YFSETQ. The length of the CDR3 is 16 residues. V was pared by 2 bases and J by 1 base, with 15 bases between. In DNA form, the CDR3 reads TGCGCCAGCAGCTTAGGCTCCGGATCCCAGAACACTGAAGCTTTCTTT. Its translation: CASSLGSGSQNTEAFF. Full variable domain (remainder filled in from reference TRBV5-1 and TRBJ1-1): KAGVTQTPRYLIKTRGQQVTLSCSPISGHRSVSWYQQTPGQGLQFLFEYFSETQRNKGNFPGRFSGRQFSNSRSEMNVSTLELGDSALYLCASSLGSGSQNTEAFFGQGTRLTVV.

This clone occurred a few times. V gene TRBV7-9 combines with J gene TRBJ2-3; no reliable D call. This CDR3 comprises 13 residues. Germline loops: CDR1 SEHNR, CDR2 FQNEAQ (reference sequence). Trimming shortened V by 5 bases and J by 6 bases, and 12 bases separated the two germline ends. CDR3: CASSRILGDTQYF. CDR3 sequence (DNA): TGTGCCAGCAGCAGGATTCTAGGGGATACGCAGTATTTT.

This chain joins TRBV15 and TRBJ1-2; 8 bases fit TRBD1. The CDR3 contains 17 residues. Germline assignment: CDR1 LNHNV and CDR2 YYDKDF (reference sequence). V lost 0 bases, J lost 2 bases, and 8 bases stayed unmatched. In DNA, the CDR3 is TGTGCCACCAGCAGAGATATGGACAGGGTGGGAAACTATGGCTACACCTTC. Translating it yields CATSRDMDRVGNYGYTF. The whole variable domain, remainder taken from reference TRBV15 and TRBJ1-2, is DAMVIQNPRYQVTQFGKPVTLSCSQTLNHNVMYWYQQKSSQAPKLLFHYYDKDFNNEADTPDNFQSRRPNTSFCFLDIRSPGLGDTAMYLCATSRDMDRVGNYGYTFGSGTRLTVV.

The V and J genes are TRBV28 and TRBJ1-6; D is perhaps TRBD1 (5 bases). Looked up from germline, CDR1 is MDHEN and CDR2 is SYDVKM. The length of the CDR3 is 20 residues. V lost 2 bases, J lost 0 bases, and 20 bases lay in between. CDR3 loop: CASSLVAGRGSSSYNSPLHF. CDR3 coding DNA: TGTGCCAGCAGTTTAGTGGCAGGGAGGGGATCAAGCTCCTATAATTCACCCCTCCACTTT. The full variable domain, with the rest looked up from reference TRBV28 and TRBJ1-6, is DVKVTQSSRYLVKRTGEKVFLECVQDMDHENMFWYRQDPGLGLRLIYFSYDVKMKEKGDIPEGYSVSREKKERFSLILESASTNQTSMYLCASSLVAGRGSSSYNSPLHFGNGTRLTVT.

The V gene is TRBV30, the J gene TRBJ2-1, with unresolved D. Per germline, CDR1 GTSNPN and CDR2 SVGIG (reference sequence). The length of the CDR3 is 12 residues. Between the trimmed V and J ends, which lost 0 bases and 4 bases, there was a span of 4 bases. The CDR3 coding sequence is TGTGCCTGGAGTGTACCTTACAATGAGCAGTTCTTC. Residues: CAWSVPYNEQFF.

This rearrangement joins TRBV19 to TRBJ2-7; 8 bases are a match to TRBD1. Unmatched junction bases numbered 7, after V lost 6 bases and J lost 0 bases. CDR1 is LNHDA and CDR2 is SQIVND in the germline V gene (reference sequence). This CDR3 spans 15 amino acids. CDR3 nucleotides: TGTGCCAGTAGCCCCCTACAGGGGGTCTCCTACGAGCAGTACTTC. Its protein product is CASSPLQGVSYEQYF.

The rearrangement uses TRBV10-3 and TRBJ1-4, with D possibly being TRBD1 (5 bases). The CDR3 is 13 residues long. Trimming took off 9 bases at V and 5 bases at J, with 13 bases between the two ends. Germline lookup yields CDR1 ENHRY and CDR2 SYGVKD. CDR3 coding DNA: TGTGCCATTCGGAATGGGGGAAATGAAAAACTGTTTTTT. Residues: CAIRNGGNEKLFF.

The J gene is TRBJ2-7, the V gene TRBV18, with 8 bases lining up with TRBD2. Germline CDR1 and CDR2: KGHSH and LQKENI. The J segment lost 3 bases and the V segment lost 5 bases, leaving 9 bases of the junction unmatched. This CDR3 has 15 residues. This CDR3 is CASSAGSGSLYEQYF. As DNA, the CDR3 is TGTGCCAGCTCAGCGGGGAGCGGGAGTCTCTACGAGCAGTACTTC.

This chain uses TRBV10-3 with TRBJ1-3; the match to TRBD1 covers 11 bases. The CDR3 has 14 residues. The V segment lost 6 bases and the J segment 6 bases; nucleotides outside the gene matches: 4. Germline-derived CDR1 and CDR2 are ENHRY and SYGVKD. The DNA for the CDR3 is TGTGCCATCAGGGGGACAGGGGGACAAAACACCATATATTTT. This sequence encodes CAIRGTGGQNTIYF.

The V and J genes are TRBV25-1 and TRBJ1-2; TRBD1 aligns across 7 bases. With 5 bases clipped from V and 4 bases from J, the junction kept 7 bases outside the gene matches. Germline-derived CDR1 and CDR2 are MGHDK and SYGVNS. CDR3 length: 14 residues. The CDR3 is CASSPQGGGYGYTF. CDR3 in DNA: TGTGCCAGCAGTCCTCAGGGGGGGGGCTATGGCTACACCTTC.

This chain links TRBV12-3 or TRBV12-4 with TRBJ1-6; D gene unclear. Trimming pared 3 bases from V and 10 bases from J, leaving 10 bases between. CDR3 length: 13 amino acids. CDR3 in DNA: TGTGCCAGCAGTTTGGGCCTTCCGTCACCCCTCCACTTT. Translating it yields CASSLGLPSPLHF.

This chain joins TRBV19 and TRBJ2-2; no firm D call. This CDR3 contains 14 residues. V was trimmed by 5 bases and J by 0 bases, leaving 7 bases between them. Germline loops: CDR1 LNHDA, CDR2 SQIVND (reference sequence). DNA for the CDR3: TGTGCCAGTAGTCGTATGGCGAACACCGGGGAGCTGTTTTTT. It yields the protein CASSRMANTGELFF.

V and J are TRBV10-1 and TRBJ2-7; TRBD1 might be the D (6 bases). Trimming shortened V by 4 bases and J by 6 bases, and 13 bases separated the two germline ends. The CDR3 is made up of 13 amino acids. CDR1 and CDR2 (germline): WNHNN, SYGVQD (reference sequence). CDR3 bases: TGCGCCAGCAGTGTTACAGGGTGGGGCGAGCAGTACTTC. Protein: CASSVTGWGEQYF.

The chain has TRBV14 and TRBJ2-3; possible D gene TRBD2, 6 bases. Germline V gives CDR1 SGHDN, CDR2 FVKESK. The CDR3 runs to 15 residues. V gave up 3 bases and J gave up 2 bases, with 12 bases separating them. CDR3 bases: TGTGCCAGCAGCCAGATAGCGGTTTTCACAGATACGCAGTATTTT. Its translation: CASSQIAVFTDTQYF.

The rearrangement links TRBV9 to TRBJ2-3; TRBD2 aligns across 9 bases. This CDR3 spans 15 amino acids. The germline V gene has CDR1 SGDLS and CDR2 YYNGEE. V gave up 0 bases and J gave up 2 bases; unmatched junction bases: 1. The CDR3 reads CASSVVGLATDTQYF. As DNA, the CDR3 is TGTGCCAGCAGCGTAGTGGGACTAGCCACAGATACGCAGTATTTT.

The chain recombines TRBV19 with TRBJ2-4; 9 nucleotides agree with TRBD1. CDR1 and CDR2 (germline): LNHDA, SQIVND (reference sequence). The length of the CDR3 is 14 residues. Trimming removed 3 bases from V and 4 bases from J; junction bases left unmatched: 1. The CDR3 coding sequence is TGTGCCAGTAGTATGGGGACAGGGAAAAACATTCAGTACTTC. This translates into CASSMGTGKNIQYF.

The J gene is TRBJ2-1, the V gene TRBV19; perhaps TRBD1 as D (5 bases). Germline V lookup: CDR1 LNHDA, CDR2 SQIVND (reference sequence). The CDR3 extends over 13 amino acids. Trimming pared 9 bases from V and 6 bases from J, leaving 15 bases between. CDR3 protein: CASTGGLGNEQFF. CDR3 coding DNA: TGTGCCAGCACAGGTGGTTTGGGCAATGAGCAGTTCTTC.

The chain joins TRBV28 to TRBJ1-5, with D hard to call. This CDR3 is built from 12 residues. The germline V and J ends were trimmed by 6 bases and 7 bases, with 10 bases remaining between them. Germline assignment: CDR1 MDHEN and CDR2 SYDVKM. CDR3 in DNA: TGTGCCAGCAGCCCCCGTGGCCAGCCCCAGCATTTT. The encoded protein is CASSPRGQPQHF. Full variable domain (remainder filled in from reference TRBV28 and TRBJ1-5): DVKVTQSSRYLVKRTGEKVFLECVQDMDHENMFWYRQDPGLGLRLIYFSYDVKMKEKGDIPEGYSVSREKKERFSLILESASTNQTSMYLCASSPRGQPQHFGDGTRLSIL.

This sequence joins TRBV4-1 and TRBJ2-5; 12 nucleotides match TRBD1. In germline, CDR1 is MGHRA, CDR2 YSYEKL. V was clipped by 4 bases and J by 4 bases; unmatched bases: 4. The CDR3 runs 15 residues. CDR3 in amino acids: CASSLGQGAGETQYF. CDR3 DNA sequence: TGCGCCAGCAGCCTGGGACAGGGGGCCGGAGAGACCCAGTACTTC.

The chain uses TRBV29-1 and TRBJ2-3; 10 bases fit TRBD2. With V trimmed by 2 bases and J by 1 base, 3 bases remained unmatched. The CDR3 has 15 residues. The V gene's germline CDR1 is SQVTM and CDR2 ANQGSEA. The CDR3 DNA follows: TGCAGCGTTGAAACTAGCGGGGCCCGCACAGATACGCAGTATTTT. Its protein is CSVETSGARTDTQYF.

The chain is built from TRBV5-1 and TRBJ1-4, with D possibly matching TRBD1 (5 bases). The length of the CDR3 is 14 residues. Per the germline V gene, CDR1 is SGHRS and CDR2 is YFSETQ. With 3 bases removed from V and 5 bases from J, the gap between germline ends came to 11 bases. The CDR3 bases are TGCGCCAGCAGCTGGGCCGGGGGGAATGAAAAACTGTTTTTT. This gives the protein CASSWAGGNEKLFF.

The V gene is TRBV9, the J gene TRBJ2-3; unclear D gene. The CDR3 is made up of 15 amino acids. The germline V gene encodes CDR1 SGDLS and CDR2 YYNGEE. V was shortened by 1 base and J by 2 bases, with 11 bases between the two germline ends. The CDR3 region is CASSVSIRTTDTQYF. Written as DNA, the CDR3 is TGTGCCAGCAGCGTAAGTATAAGGACCACAGATACGCAGTATTTT. Filled out from reference TRBV9 and TRBJ2-3, the complete variable domain reads DSGVTQTPKHLITATGQRVTLRCSPRSGDLSVYWYQQSLDQGLQFLIQYYNGEERAKGNILERFSAQQFPDLHSELNLSSLELGDSALYFCASSVSIRTTDTQYFGPGTRLTVL.